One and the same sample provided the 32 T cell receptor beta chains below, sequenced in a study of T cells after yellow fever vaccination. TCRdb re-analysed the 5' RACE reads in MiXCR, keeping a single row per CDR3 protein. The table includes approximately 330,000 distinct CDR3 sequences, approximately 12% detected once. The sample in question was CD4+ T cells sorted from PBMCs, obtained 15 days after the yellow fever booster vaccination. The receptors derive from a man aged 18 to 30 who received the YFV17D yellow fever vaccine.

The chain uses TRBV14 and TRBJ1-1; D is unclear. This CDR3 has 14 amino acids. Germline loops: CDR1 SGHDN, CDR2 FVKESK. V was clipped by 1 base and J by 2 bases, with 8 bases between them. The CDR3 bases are TGTGCCAGCAGCCAAGCGGCTTCAAACACTGAAGCTTTCTTT. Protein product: CASSQAASNTEAFF.

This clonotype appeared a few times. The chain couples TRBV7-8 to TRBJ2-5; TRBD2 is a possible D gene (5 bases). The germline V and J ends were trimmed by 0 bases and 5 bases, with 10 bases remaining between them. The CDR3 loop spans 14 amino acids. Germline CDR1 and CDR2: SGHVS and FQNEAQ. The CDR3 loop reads CASSLASSMETQYF. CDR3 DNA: TGTGCCAGCAGCTTAGCATCTAGCATGGAGACCCAGTACTTC. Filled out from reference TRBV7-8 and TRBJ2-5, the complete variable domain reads GAGVSQSPRYKVAKRGQDVALRCDPISGHVSLFWYQQALGQGPEFLTYFQNEAQLDKSGLPSDRFFAERPEGSVSTLKIQRTQQEDSAVYLCASSLASSMETQYFGPGTRLLVL.

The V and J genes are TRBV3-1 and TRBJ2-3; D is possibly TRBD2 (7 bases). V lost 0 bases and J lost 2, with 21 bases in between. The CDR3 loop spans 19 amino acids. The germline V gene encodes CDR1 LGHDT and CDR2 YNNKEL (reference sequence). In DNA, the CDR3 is TGTGCCAGCAGCCAAGAAAGAGGCTTTGCGGGGGCTGTCACAGATACGCAGTATTTT. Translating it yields CASSQERGFAGAVTDTQYF.

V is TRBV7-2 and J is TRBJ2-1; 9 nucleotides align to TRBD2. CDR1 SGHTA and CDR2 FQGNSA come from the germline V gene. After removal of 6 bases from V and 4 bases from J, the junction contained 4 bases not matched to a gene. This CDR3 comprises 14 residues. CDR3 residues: CASRIAGEYNEQFF. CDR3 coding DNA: TGTGCCAGCAGGATAGCGGGGGAATACAATGAGCAGTTCTTC.

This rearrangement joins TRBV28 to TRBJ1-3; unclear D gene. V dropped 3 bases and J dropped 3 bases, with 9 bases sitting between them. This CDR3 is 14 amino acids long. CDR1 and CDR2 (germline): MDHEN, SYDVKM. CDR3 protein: CASSLGDRGNTIYF. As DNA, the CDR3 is TGTGCCAGCAGTTTGGGTGACCGTGGAAACACCATATATTTT. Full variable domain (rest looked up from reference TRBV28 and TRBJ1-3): DVKVTQSSRYLVKRTGEKVFLECVQDMDHENMFWYRQDPGLGLRLIYFSYDVKMKEKGDIPEGYSVSREKKERFSLILESASTNQTSMYLCASSLGDRGNTIYFGEGSWLTVV.

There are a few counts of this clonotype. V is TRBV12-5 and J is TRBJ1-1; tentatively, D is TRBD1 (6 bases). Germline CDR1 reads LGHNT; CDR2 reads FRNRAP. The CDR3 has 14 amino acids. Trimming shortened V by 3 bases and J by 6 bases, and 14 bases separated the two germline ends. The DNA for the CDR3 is TGTGCTAGTGGTTTCTCAAACAGGGATTCTGAAGCTTTCTTT. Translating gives CASGFSNRDSEAFF.

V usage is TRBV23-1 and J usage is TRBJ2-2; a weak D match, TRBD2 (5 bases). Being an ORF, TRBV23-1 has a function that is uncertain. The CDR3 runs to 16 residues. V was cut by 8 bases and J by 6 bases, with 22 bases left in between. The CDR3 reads CASAFKRTLMAGELFF. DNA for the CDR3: TGCGCCAGCGCCTTTAAACGGACTCTCATGGCCGGGGAGCTGTTTTTT.

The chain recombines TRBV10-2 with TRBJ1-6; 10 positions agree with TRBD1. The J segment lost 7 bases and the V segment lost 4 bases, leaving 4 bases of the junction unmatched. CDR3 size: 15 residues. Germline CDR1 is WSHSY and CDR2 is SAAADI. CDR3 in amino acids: CASSGDRGGNSPLHF. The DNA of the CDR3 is TGCGCCAGCAGTGGGGACAGGGGCGGCAATTCACCCCTCCACTTT.

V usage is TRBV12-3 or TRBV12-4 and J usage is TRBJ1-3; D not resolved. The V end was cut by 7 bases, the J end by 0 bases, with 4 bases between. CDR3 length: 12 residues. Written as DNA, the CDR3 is TGTGCCAGCACTGGCTCTGGAAACACCATATATTTT. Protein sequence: CASTGSGNTIYF.

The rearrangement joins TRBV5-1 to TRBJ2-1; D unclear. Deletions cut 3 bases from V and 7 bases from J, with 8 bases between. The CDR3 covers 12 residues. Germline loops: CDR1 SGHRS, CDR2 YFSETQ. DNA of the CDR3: TGCGCCAGCAGCTGGACCCAAAATGAGCAGTTCTTC. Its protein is CASSWTQNEQFF.

The CDR3 sequence is CASSFQASNTGELFF. DNA of the CDR3: TGTGCCAGCAGCTTTCAGGCCTCGAACACCGGGGAGCTGTTTTTT. This chain uses TRBV7-2 with TRBJ2-2; D gene ambiguous. CDR1 is SGHTA and CDR2 is FQGNSA in the germline V gene. Trimming took off 3 bases at V and 0 bases at J, with 8 bases between the two ends. The CDR3 extends over 15 amino acids.

CDR3 region: CASSLHTGTKDSPLHF. The DNA of the CDR3 is TGCGCCAGCAGCTTGCATACCGGGACTAAGGATTCACCCCTCCACTTT. The rearrangement uses TRBV5-1 and TRBJ1-6, with D possibly TRBD1 on 5 matching bases. CDR3 length: 16 residues. V was cut by 1 base and J by 8 bases, with 16 bases left in between. From germline, CDR1 is SGHRS and CDR2 YFSETQ.

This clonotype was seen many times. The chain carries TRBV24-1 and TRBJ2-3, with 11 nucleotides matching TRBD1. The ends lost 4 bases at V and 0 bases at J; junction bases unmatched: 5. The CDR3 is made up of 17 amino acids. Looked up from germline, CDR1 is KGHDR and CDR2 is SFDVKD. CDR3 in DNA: TGTGCCACCAGTGACCCCGGACAGGGGGCCAGCACAGATACGCAGTATTTT. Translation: CATSDPGQGASTDTQYF.

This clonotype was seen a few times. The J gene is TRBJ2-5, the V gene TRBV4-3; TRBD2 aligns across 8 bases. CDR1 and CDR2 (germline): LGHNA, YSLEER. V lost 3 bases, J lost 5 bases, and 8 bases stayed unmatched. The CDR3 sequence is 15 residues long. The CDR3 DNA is TGCGCCAGCAGCCAGGGGCGGGGGGCCGGGGAGACCCAGTACTTC. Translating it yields CASSQGRGAGETQYF.

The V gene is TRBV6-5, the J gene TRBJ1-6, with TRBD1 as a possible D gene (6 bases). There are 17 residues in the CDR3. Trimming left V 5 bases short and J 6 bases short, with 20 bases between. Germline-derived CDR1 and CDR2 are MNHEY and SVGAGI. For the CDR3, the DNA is TGTGCCAGCAGTACCGATCGACAGGCTACTTTTAATTCACCCCTCCACTTT. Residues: CASSTDRQATFNSPLHF.

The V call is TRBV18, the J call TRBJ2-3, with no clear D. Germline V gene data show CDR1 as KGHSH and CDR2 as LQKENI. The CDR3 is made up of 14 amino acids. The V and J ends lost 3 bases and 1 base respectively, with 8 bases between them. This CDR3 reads CASSPLPRTDTQYF. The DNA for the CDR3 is TGTGCCAGCTCACCGCTTCCTCGCACAGATACGCAGTATTTT. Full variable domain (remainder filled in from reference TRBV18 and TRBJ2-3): NAGVMQNPRHLVRRRGQEARLRCSPMKGHSHVYWYRQLPEEGLKFMVYLQKENIIDESGMPKERFSAEFPKEGPSILRIQQVVRGDSAAYFCASSPLPRTDTQYFGPGTRLTVL.

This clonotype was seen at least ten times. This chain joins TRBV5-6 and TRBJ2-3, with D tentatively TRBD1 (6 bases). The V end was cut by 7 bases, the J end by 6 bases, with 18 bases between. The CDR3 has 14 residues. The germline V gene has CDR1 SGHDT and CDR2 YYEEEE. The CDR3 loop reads CASYPQGHLDTQYF. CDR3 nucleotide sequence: TGTGCCAGCTATCCACAGGGTCATTTGGATACGCAGTATTTT.

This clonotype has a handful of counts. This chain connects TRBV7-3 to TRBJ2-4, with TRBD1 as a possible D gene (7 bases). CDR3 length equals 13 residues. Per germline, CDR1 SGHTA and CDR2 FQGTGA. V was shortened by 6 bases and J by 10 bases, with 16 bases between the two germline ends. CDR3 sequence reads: CASSAGGTAIQYF. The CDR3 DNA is TGTGCCAGCAGTGCCGGCGGGACAGCTATTCAGTACTTC.

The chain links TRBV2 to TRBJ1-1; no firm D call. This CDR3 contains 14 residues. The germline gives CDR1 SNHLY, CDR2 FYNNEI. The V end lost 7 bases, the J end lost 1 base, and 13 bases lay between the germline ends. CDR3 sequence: CASNLYGENTEAFF. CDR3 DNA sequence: TGTGCCAGCAATTTATACGGGGAGAACACTGAAGCTTTCTTT.

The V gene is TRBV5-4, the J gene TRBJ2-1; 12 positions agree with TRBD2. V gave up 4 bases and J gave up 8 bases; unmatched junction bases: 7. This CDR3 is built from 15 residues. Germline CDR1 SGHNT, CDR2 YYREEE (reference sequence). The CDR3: CASSGWTSGTDEQFF. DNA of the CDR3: TGTGCCAGCAGCGGATGGACTAGCGGGACTGATGAGCAGTTCTTC.

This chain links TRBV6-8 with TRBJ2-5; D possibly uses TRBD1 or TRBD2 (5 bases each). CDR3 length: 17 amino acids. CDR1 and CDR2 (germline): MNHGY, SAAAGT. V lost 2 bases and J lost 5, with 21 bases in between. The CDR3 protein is CASSYDPGPWGGETQYF. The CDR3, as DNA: TGTGCCAGCAGTTACGACCCGGGCCCATGGGGCGGGGAGACCCAGTACTTC.

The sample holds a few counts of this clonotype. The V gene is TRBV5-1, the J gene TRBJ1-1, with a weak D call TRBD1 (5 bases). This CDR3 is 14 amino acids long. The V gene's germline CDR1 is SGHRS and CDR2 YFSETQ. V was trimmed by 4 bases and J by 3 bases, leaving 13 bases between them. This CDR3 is CASSLQGEDTEAFF. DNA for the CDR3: TGCGCCAGCAGCCTGCAGGGAGAGGACACTGAAGCTTTCTTT.

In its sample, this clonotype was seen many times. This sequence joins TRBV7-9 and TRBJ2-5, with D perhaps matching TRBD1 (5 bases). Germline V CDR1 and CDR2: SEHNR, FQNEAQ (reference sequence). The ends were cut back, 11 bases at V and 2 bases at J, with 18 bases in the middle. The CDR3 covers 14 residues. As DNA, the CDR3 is TGTGCCGTAGGACGGCAGGGCCCTCAAGAGACCCAGTACTTC. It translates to CAVGRQGPQETQYF.

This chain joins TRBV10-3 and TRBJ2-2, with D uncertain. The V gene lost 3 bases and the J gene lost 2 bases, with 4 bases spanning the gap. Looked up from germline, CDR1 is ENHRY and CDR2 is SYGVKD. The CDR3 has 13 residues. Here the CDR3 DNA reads TGTGCCATCAGTGATGGAAACACCGGGGAGCTGTTTTTT. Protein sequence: CAISDGNTGELFF.

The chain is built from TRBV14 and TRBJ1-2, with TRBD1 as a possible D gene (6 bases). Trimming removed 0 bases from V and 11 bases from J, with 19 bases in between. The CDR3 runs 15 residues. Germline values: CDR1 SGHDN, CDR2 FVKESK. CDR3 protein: CASSQEFMAVQGYTF. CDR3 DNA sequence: TGTGCCAGCAGCCAAGAGTTCATGGCAGTTCAGGGGTACACCTTC.

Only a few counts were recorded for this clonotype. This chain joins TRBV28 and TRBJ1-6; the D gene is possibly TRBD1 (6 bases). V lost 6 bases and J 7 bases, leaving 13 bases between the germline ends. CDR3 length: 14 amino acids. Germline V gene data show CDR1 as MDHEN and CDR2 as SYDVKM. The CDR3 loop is CASRSGQPNSPLHF. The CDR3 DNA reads TGTGCCAGCAGATCCGGACAGCCGAATTCACCCCTCCACTTT.

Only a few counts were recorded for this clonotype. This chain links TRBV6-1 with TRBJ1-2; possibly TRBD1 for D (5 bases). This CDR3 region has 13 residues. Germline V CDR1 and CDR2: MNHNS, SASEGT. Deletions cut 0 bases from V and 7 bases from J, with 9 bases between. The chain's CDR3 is CASSEARATGYTF. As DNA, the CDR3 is TGTGCCAGCAGTGAAGCCAGGGCGACTGGCTACACCTTC.

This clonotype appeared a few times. CDR3 in DNA: TGCGCCAGCAGCCAGTACTTCCCCGTCCGGGACTATGGCTACACCTTC. Amino acid sequence: CASSQYFPVRDYGYTF. The rearrangement joins TRBV4-3 to TRBJ1-2; D is unclear. CDR1 LGHNA and CDR2 YSLEER come from the germline V gene. The CDR3 contains 16 residues. The V end lost 3 bases, the J end lost 3 bases, and 17 bases lay between the germline ends.

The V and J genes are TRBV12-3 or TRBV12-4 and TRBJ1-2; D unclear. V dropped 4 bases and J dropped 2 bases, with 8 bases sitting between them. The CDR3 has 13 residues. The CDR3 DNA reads TGTGCCAGCAGTTCGAAACAGAACTATGGCTACACCTTC. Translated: CASSSKQNYGYTF.

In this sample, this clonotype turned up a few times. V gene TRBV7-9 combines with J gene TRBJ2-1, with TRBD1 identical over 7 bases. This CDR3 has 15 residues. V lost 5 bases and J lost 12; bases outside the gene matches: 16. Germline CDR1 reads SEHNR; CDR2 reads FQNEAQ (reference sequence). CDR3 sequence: CASSATYRGVVGQFF. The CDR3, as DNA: TGTGCCAGCAGCGCCACTTACAGGGGTGTCGTAGGGCAGTTCTTC.

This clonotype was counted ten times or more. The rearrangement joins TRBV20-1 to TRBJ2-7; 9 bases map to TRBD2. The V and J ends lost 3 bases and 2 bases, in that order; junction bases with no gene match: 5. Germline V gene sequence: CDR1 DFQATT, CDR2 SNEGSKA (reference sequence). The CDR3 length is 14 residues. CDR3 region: CSARNSGGPYEQYF. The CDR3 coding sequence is TGCAGTGCTAGGAATAGCGGGGGCCCCTACGAGCAGTACTTC.

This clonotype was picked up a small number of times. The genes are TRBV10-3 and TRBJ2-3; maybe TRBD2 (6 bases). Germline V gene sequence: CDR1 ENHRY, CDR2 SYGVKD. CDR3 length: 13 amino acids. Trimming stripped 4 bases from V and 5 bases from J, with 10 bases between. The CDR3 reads CAISGEVGDTQYF. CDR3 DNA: TGTGCCATCAGTGGGGAGGTCGGAGATACGCAGTATTTT.